The rows below give T cell receptor beta chains drawn from one sample of a study of shared clonotypes between healthy human individuals. The method was immunoSEQ multiplex PCR; TCRdb's version includes in-frame clones alone and lacks a portion of them. The sample contains 1,500,000 or so clones, over 95% of which appear only once. Input material: naive CD4+ T cells sorted from blood. These receptors originate from a man aged 30-40 years in good health. Each CDR3 is given with its conserved first and last residue. The order of the fields is D gene, clone size, V gene, J gene, CDR3 DNA, CDR3 protein. The D gene is left open where the match is weak. Rows may omit the clone size; those that give it use once, few, many or a size class.

TRBD1	-	TRBV2	TRBJ2-3	TGTGCCAGCAGTCCGGACAGGGTGGCAGATACGCAGTATTTT	CASSPDRVADTQYF
TRBD1	-	TRBV9	TRBJ2-2	TGTGCCAGCTCCTATTCGACAGGGGCGAACACCGGGGAGCTGTTTTTT	CASSYSTGANTGELFF
-	-	TRBV7-9	TRBJ1-5	TGTGCCAGCAGCTTATGGGGGGACAATCAGCCCCAGCATTTT	CASSLWGDNQPQHF
TRBD1	-	TRBV11-2	TRBJ1-1	TGTGCCAGCTCCTGGGACAGAAACACTGAAGCTTTCTTT	CASSWDRNTEAFF
-	-	TRBV18	TRBJ2-2	TGTGCCAGCTCACCAATTGCGAACACCGGGGAGCTGTTTTTT	CASSPIANTGELFF
-	-	TRBV10-1	TRBJ2-7	TGCGCCAGCAGTCGGGCCTTGGGGGTCGGCGAGCAGTACTTC	CASSRALGVGEQYF
TRBD1	-	TRBV5-1	TRBJ2-3	TGCGCCAGCAGCACTGGACAGGGTCAACCAGATACGCAGTATTTT	CASSTGQGQPDTQYF
-	-	TRBV18	TRBJ2-3	TGTGCCAGCTCATCAACACAAAGCACAGATACGCAGTATTTT	CASSSTQSTDTQYF
-	few	TRBV20-1	TRBJ2-7	TGCAGTGCTAGGGCTTTTAGCGAGCAGTACTTC	CSARAFSEQYF
-	-	TRBV9	TRBJ1-1	TGTGCCAGCAGCGTGACAGTGGAGGGGACTGAAGCTTTCTTT	CASSVTVEGTEAFF
-	-	TRBV10-2	TRBJ1-5	TGCGCCAGCTGTTCTCAGACGAATCAGCCCCAGCATTTT	CASCSQTNQPQHF
TRBD1	-	TRBV18	TRBJ2-7	TGTGCCAGCTCACATGGGTTCGGACAGGGTTCCTACGAGCAGTACTTC	CASSHGFGQGSYEQYF
TRBD2	-	TRBV10-2	TRBJ2-1	TGCGCCAGCATGCCGGGACTAGCTTACAATGAGCAGTTCTTC	CASMPGLAYNEQFF
-	-	TRBV5-5	TRBJ1-5	TGTGCCAGCAGCTCCTTAACTATAAGGAGCAATCAGCCCCAGCATTTT	CASSSLTIRSNQPQHF
TRBD2	-	TRBV28	TRBJ2-7	TGTGCCAGCCGCGGGACTAGTTTCTACGAGCAGTACTTC	CASRGTSFYEQYF
-	-	TRBV5-1	TRBJ2-2	TGCGCCAGCAGCTTCACGGCTTCGAACACCGGGGAGCTGTTTTTT	CASSFTASNTGELFF
-	-	TRBV2	TRBJ1-1	TGTGCCAGCAGTAAAAGAGCTTTCTTT	CASSKRAFF
-	-	TRBV5-4	TRBJ1-1	TGTGCCAGCAGCTTCATTCGTGATGAAGCTTTCTTT	CASSFIRDEAFF
-	-	TRBV14	TRBJ2-3	TGTGCCAGCAGCCAAGAACGGTTATCTGTCACAGATACGCAGTATTTT	CASSQERLSVTDTQYF
-	-	TRBV23-1	TRBJ2-7	TGCGCCAGCAGTCAATCGGAAGGAGGGGGCCTCACCTACGAGCAGTACTTC	CASSQSEGGGLTYEQYF
-	few	TRBV7-9	TRBJ2-7	TGTGCCAGCAGCTTGGTTGCCGGGACGGTAACCTACGAGCAGTACTTC	CASSLVAGTVTYEQYF
TRBD2	-	TRBV7-2	TRBJ2-1	TGTGCCAGCAGCTTTAAGCGGGAGGGTCAGCAGTTCTTC	CASSFKREGQQFF
-	-	TRBV10-3	TRBJ2-7	TGTGCCATCAGTGAGAGTGTTAGCGGTAGCTACGAGCAGTACTTC	CAISESVSGSYEQYF
-	-	TRBV4-2	TRBJ2-3	TGTGCCAGCAGCCGGGTAGTCGGGAACACAGATACGCAGTATTTT	CASSRVVGNTDTQYF
-	-	TRBV2	TRBJ1-1	TGTGCCAGCAGTGAAAGGGGAAGGGGGTCTGAAGCTTTCTTT	CASSERGRGSEAFF
-	-	TRBV28	TRBJ2-7	TGTGCCAGCCGCAAGAGGGACCGCGCCTACGAGCAGTACTTC	CASRKRDRAYEQYF
TRBD1	-	TRBV5-1	TRBJ1-2	TGCGCCAGCAGCTTGGCCGGGCTCCAGGGGGGTTTGATCGGCGGCTACACCTTC	CASSLAGLQGGLIGGYTF
-	-	TRBV5-4	TRBJ1-3	TGTGCCAGCAGCCACGGACAGCCGAACACCATATATTTT	CASSHGQPNTIYF
-	once	TRBV9	TRBJ2-5	TGTGCCAGCAGCCCCATCGAAGGCAGGGGATCTGAGACCCAGTACTTC	CASSPIEGRGSETQYF
-	-	TRBV5-1	TRBJ2-5	TGCGCCAGCAGCTCCCCTAGAGGGCAAGAGACCCAGTACTTC	CASSSPRGQETQYF